These T cell receptor beta chains were read from a single sample in a study of cytomegalovirus exposure and HLA in healthy donors. The method was immunoSEQ multiplex PCR; TCRdb's version includes in-frame clones alone and lacks a portion of them. The sample records roughly 140,000 clones, 82% being singletons. The sample taken for sequencing was PBMCs. Receptors were obtained from a male donor in good health and CMV-seronegative. Each CDR3 is given with its conserved first and last residue. D genes are given only for firm matches. Clone size is shown for a subset of rows, as once, few, many or a class of expanded clone.

j_call clone_size d_call v_call cdr3_length cdr3_nt cdr3_aa
TRBJ1-2 - - TRBV6-6 15 TGTGCCAGCACCTCAGGTCGGGATCCCTTCTATGGCTACACCTTC CASTSGRDPFYGYTF
TRBJ1-2 - - TRBV5-8 14 TGTGCCAGCACCGCGACACTGTGGAACGTTGGCTACACCTTC CASTATLWNVGYTF
TRBJ1-5 - - TRBV28 16 TGTGCCAGCAGTTTCCCCGCAGGGAATAGCAATCAGCCCCAGCATTTT CASSFPAGNSNQPQHF
TRBJ2-7 - - TRBV10-2 14 TGCGCCAGTTCCTCGGGTCGGAGCTCCTACGAGCAGTACTTC CASSSGRSSYEQYF
TRBJ1-1 few TRBD1 TRBV14 13 TGTGCCAGCAGCAGGCGACAGGGCACTGAAGCTTTCTTT CASSRRQGTEAFF
TRBJ2-7 - TRBD2 TRBV27 13 TGTGCCAGCAGTCGGGTCGGGAGGGGTGAGCAGTACTTC CASSRVGRGEQYF
TRBJ2-7 - - TRBV11-3 13 TGTGCCAGCAGCCTAGGGGAGACCGGCGAGCAGTACTTC CASSLGETGEQYF
TRBJ1-2 - TRBD1 TRBV5-1 15 TGCGCCAGCAGCCCCGGACAGGGGAAAAGGGATGGCTACACCTTC CASSPGQGKRDGYTF
TRBJ2-5 - TRBD2 TRBV6-5 15 TGTGCCAGCAGTTACCTAGCGGGAGGGCCAGAGACCCAGTACTTC CASSYLAGGPETQYF
TRBJ2-5 - - TRBV6-5 14 TGTGCCAGCAGTTACAGGGGGTTGATAGAGACCCAGTACTTC CASSYRGLIETQYF
TRBJ2-1 - TRBD2 TRBV28 16 TGTGCCAGCAGGGGGACTAGCGGGAGTGGTGGCAATGAGCAGTTCTTC CASRGTSGSGGNEQFF
TRBJ1-1 few - TRBV6-6 13 TGTGCCAGTCAACAGGGATTCAACACTGAAGCTTTCTTT CASQQGFNTEAFF
TRBJ2-2 - - TRBV30 14 TGTGCCTGGGGGGGCGCAGGATTGACCGGGGAGCTGTTTTTT CAWGGAGLTGELFF
TRBJ2-1 - TRBD2 TRBV28 14 TGTGCCAGCACCCCCAGACTAGCATCCGATGAGCAGTTCTTC CASTPRLASDEQFF
TRBJ2-1 - - TRBV6-4 11 TGTGCCAGGAGGTCGACGTGGGAGCAGTTCTTC CARRSTWEQFF
TRBJ2-7 once - TRBV5-1 12 TGCGCCAGCAGCTTGAGGGGGGGGGAGCAGTACTTC CASSLRGGEQYF
TRBJ1-5 - - TRBV4-2 12 TGTGCCAGCAGCCAAGTCGGTGGGCCCCAGCATTTT CASSQVGGPQHF
TRBJ2-7 - - TRBV28 11 TGTGCCAGCAGCTATAAGGGGGAGCAGTACTTC CASSYKGEQYF
TRBJ2-4 - - TRBV6-4 14 TGTGCCAGCAGTAGAGGGCGTGGGGATGACATTCAGTACTTC CASSRGRGDDIQYF
TRBJ2-5 - TRBD1 TRBV6-5 15 TGTGCCAGCAGTTACTCGTGGGACAGCCAAGAGACCCAGTACTTC CASSYSWDSQETQYF
TRBJ2-1 - - TRBV27 13 TGTGCCAGCAGTTTACGGGAAATGAGGGAGCAGTTCTTC CASSLREMREQFF
TRBJ2-7 - - TRBV4-1 12 TGCGCCAGCAGCCATGAGGGAGGCGAGCAGTACTTC CASSHEGGEQYF
TRBJ1-1 - - TRBV7-9 13 TGTGCCAGCAGCTTCGAGGGGAACACTGAAGCTTTCTTT CASSFEGNTEAFF
TRBJ2-1 - TRBD2 TRBV9 16 TGTGCCAGCAGCGTAGGGATGCGGGAGGGCCGGAATGAGCAGTTCTTC CASSVGMREGRNEQFF
TRBJ1-1 - TRBD1 TRBV28 12 TGTGCCGCCGAAGGGGGCCCGGGGACGGCTTTCTTT CAAEGGPGTAFF
TRBJ2-5 - TRBD2 TRBV11-2 14 TGTGCCAGCAGCTTGGGAGGGGCATTGGAGACCCAGTACTTC CASSLGGALETQYF
TRBJ2-7 - TRBD1 TRBV9 14 TGTGCCAGCAGCGGGACAGGCCACACCCCGGAGCAGTACTTC CASSGTGHTPEQYF
TRBJ2-6 - TRBD1 TRBV6-1 20 TGTGCCAGCAGTGAGGGACAGAGGATGGAAGAATACTCTGGGGCCAACGTCCTGACTTTC CASSEGQRMEEYSGANVLTF
TRBJ2-2 - TRBD2 TRBV7-9 16 TGTGCCAGCAGCCTTTTCCCGGGACTAGCGACCGGGGAGCTGTTTTTT CASSLFPGLATGELFF
TRBJ2-1 - TRBD2 TRBV6-5 15 TGTGCCAGCAGTTACCAGGTCAGCGGGATTAATGAGCAGTTCTTC CASSYQVSGINEQFF
TRBJ2-7 once - TRBV11-2 15 TGTGCCAGCAGCTTAGGGTTGGGCTTCCGCGACGAGCAGTACTTC CASSLGLGFRDEQYF
TRBJ1-4 once - TRBV28 12 TGTGCCACCGACAGCTCTAATGAAAAACTGTTTTTT CATDSSNEKLFF
TRBJ1-2 - - TRBV19 11 TGTGCCATCCGAGGGGGCTATGGCTACACCTTC CAIRGGYGYTF
TRBJ2-2 once - TRBV2 15 TGTGCCAGCAGTGTAGGGACTTTTAGCACCGGGGAGCTGTTTTTT CASSVGTFSTGELFF
TRBJ2-2 - - TRBV7-9 16 TGTGCCAGCAGCTTAGTGGGCGCACTTTCCACCGGGGAGCTGTTTTTT CASSLVGALSTGELFF
TRBJ2-7 - TRBD2 TRBV6-6 13 TGTGCCAGCAGGAACGGGGGGGCCTACGAGCAGTACTTC CASRNGGAYEQYF
TRBJ2-7 - - TRBV5-1 14 TGCGCCAGCCACCCGGGGGTCAGCTCCTACGAGCAGTACTTC CASHPGVSSYEQYF
TRBJ2-2 - TRBD2 TRBV28 14 TGTGCCAGCGCAAGCTTACTAGCGACCGGGGAGCTGTTTTTT CASASLLATGELFF
TRBJ2-1 - TRBD2 TRBV7-9 15 TGTGCCAGCAGCTTGGGACTAGCGGGAAACAATGAGCAGTTCTTC CASSLGLAGNNEQFF
TRBJ1-1 - - TRBV27 13 TGTGCCAGCAGTTTGGGGGGAGGCACTGAAGCTTTCTTT CASSLGGGTEAFF
TRBJ1-5 - - TRBV6-5 14 TGTGCCAGCAGTGAAATTCCGGGAAATCAGCCCCAGCATTTT CASSEIPGNQPQHF